This T cell receptor (beta chain) was sequenced for a study of blood T cells in healthy people across ages. Study details: About one barcoded beta molecule per two T cells came from capture by template switching. The study's findings and limits: Expanded clonotype changes were possibly confounded by unknown donor CMV status.

Using a J-beta primer mix together with a sample-barcoded 5' primer, a second PCR was run for about 6 to 12 cycles. In TCRdb, the 5' RACE reads were re-called with MiXCR into one record per CDR3 protein. Of roughly 1,500,000 distinct CDR3 sequences listed, around 42% are singletons. Points on this clonotype: The target antigen is unknown.

Trimming left V 3 bases short and J 1 base short, with 13 bases between. CDR1 is KGHSH, CDR2 LQKENI, per germline. This CDR3 has 15 amino acids. The V gene is TRBV18, the J gene TRBJ2-7; tentative D call: TRBD2 (5 bases). The sample was blood. This receptor was taken from a woman younger than 30 in good health. The CDR3 DNA sequence: TGTGCCAGCTCACCCCCCGGGATGAGGTCCTACGAGCAGTACTTC. Its protein product is CASSPPGMRSYEQYF.